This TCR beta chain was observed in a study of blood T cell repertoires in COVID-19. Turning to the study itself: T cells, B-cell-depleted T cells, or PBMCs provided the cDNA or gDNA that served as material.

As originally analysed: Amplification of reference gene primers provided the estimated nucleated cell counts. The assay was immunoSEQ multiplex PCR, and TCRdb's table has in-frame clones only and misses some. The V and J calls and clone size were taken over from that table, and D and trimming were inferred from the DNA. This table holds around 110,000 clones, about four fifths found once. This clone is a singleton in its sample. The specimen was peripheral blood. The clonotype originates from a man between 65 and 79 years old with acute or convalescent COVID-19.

This CDR3 is CASSMGSEKLFF. The CDR3 DNA reads TGTGCCAGCAGTATGGGCTCCGAAAAACTGTTTTTT. The V gene is TRBV12-3 or TRBV12-4, the J gene TRBJ1-4; no clear D gene. The CDR3 loop spans 12 amino acids. Deletions cut 5 bases from V and 8 bases from J, with 9 bases between.